Below are 10 T cell receptor beta chains sequenced from a single sample in a study of radiotherapy plus CTLA-4 blockade in lung cancer (dated by TCRdb to 2017 to 2018). The method was the immunoSEQ multiplex PCR assay. Not all clones reach the TCRdb copy of this immuneACCESS table, which keeps in-frame sequences only. Checked studies attribute under half of the gap to unresolved V genes and leave the rest unexplained. The table for this sample lists some 78,000 clones; around 85% of them were counted only once. The biggest ten clones account for about 2% of the sample. This specimen consisted of peripheral blood, obtained from a patient treated with radiotherapy plus ipilimumab. The receptors shown here come from a human donor with non-small cell lung cancer who had a partial response to radiotherapy plus ipilimumab.

The chain carries TRBV6-4 and TRBJ2-7; a weak D match, TRBD1 (6 bases). The CDR3 extends over 14 amino acids. Per the germline V gene, CDR1 is MRHNA and CDR2 is SNTAGT. With 5 bases removed from V and 3 bases from J, the gap between germline ends came to 14 bases. The CDR3 sequence is CASSIVQGHYEQYF. In DNA, the CDR3 is TGTGCCAGCAGTATCGTCCAGGGACACTACGAGCAGTACTTC.

This clone has just a few counts. CDR3 in DNA: TGTGCCTGGAGGACTGTGAAAGGGGGCCTTGAGCAGTTCTTC. Amino acid sequence: CAWRTVKGGLEQFF. The chain has TRBV30 and TRBJ2-1, with 7 bases that match TRBD1. The junction had 11 bases not matched to a gene; V was cut back by 3 bases and J by 9 bases. CDR1 and CDR2 from the germline V gene are GTSNPN and SVGIG (reference sequence). CDR3 length equals 14 residues.

V usage is TRBV7-2 and J usage is TRBJ1-6; 7 positions agree with TRBD1. CDR1 and CDR2 (germline): SGHTA, FQGNSA. J lost 7 bases, V lost 2 bases, and 5 bases had no gene match. This CDR3 comprises 15 residues. This CDR3 is CASSLWGQTNSPLHF. CDR3 DNA: TGTGCCAGCAGCTTATGGGGACAGACGAATTCACCCCTCCACTTT.

The chain couples TRBV27 to TRBJ2-5; TRBD1 agrees at 7 bases. The CDR3 runs 16 residues. Germline trimming cut 6 bases from V and 1 base from J; bases unmatched to any gene: 11. The germline V gene encodes CDR1 MNHEY and CDR2 SMNVEV (reference sequence). The CDR3 DNA follows: TGTGCCAGCAGCCGTCTCACCGGGACAGTCCAAGAGACCCAGTACTTC. This gives the protein CASSRLTGTVQETQYF.

The table lists this clone with a count of one. The chain joins TRBV10-2 to TRBJ2-1; 7 positions match TRBD2. This CDR3 has 14 amino acids. CDR1 WSHSY and CDR2 SAAADI come from the germline V gene. J lost 6 bases, V lost 3 bases, and 5 bases had no gene match. The CDR3 DNA sequence: TGCGCCAGCAGTGATAGGACTAGAAGCAATGAGCAGTTCTTC. Translation gives CASSDRTRSNEQFF.

This rearrangement joins TRBV19 to TRBJ2-3, with D possibly being TRBD1 (6 bases). The CDR3 runs 15 residues. The V and J ends lost 5 bases and 6 bases respectively, with 18 bases between them. CDR1 is LNHDA and CDR2 is SQIVND in the germline V gene (reference sequence). The CDR3 reads CASSLQTGFADTQYF. For the CDR3, the DNA is TGTGCCAGTAGTCTACAAACAGGGTTCGCCGATACGCAGTATTTT.

The chain combines TRBV9 with TRBJ2-5; 7 positions match TRBD2. Germline V gene sequence: CDR1 SGDLS, CDR2 YYNGEE. This CDR3 has 19 amino acids. The V segment lost 4 bases and the J segment 3 bases; nucleotides outside the gene matches: 21. This CDR3 is CASSTLVEGGPLGKETQYF. The CDR3 DNA follows: TGTGCCAGCAGCACCCTGGTTGAGGGAGGGCCTCTGGGGAAAGAGACCCAGTACTTC.

The J gene is TRBJ2-1, the V gene TRBV19; no reliable D call. Between the trimmed V and J ends, which lost 3 bases and 0 bases, there was a span of 9 bases. Germline V CDR1 and CDR2: LNHDA, SQIVND (reference sequence). The CDR3 length is 15 residues. The CDR3 sequence is CASSIRVASYNEQFF. The CDR3 DNA follows: TGTGCCAGTAGTATCCGAGTAGCCTCCTACAATGAGCAGTTCTTC.

The gene calls are TRBV4-2 and TRBJ2-2; 11 nucleotides line up with TRBD2. CDR1 is LGHNA and CDR2 is YNFKEQ in the germline V gene. V dropped 7 bases and J dropped 5; count of bases not matched to a gene: 6. The CDR3 runs to 15 residues. For the CDR3, the DNA is TGTGCCAGCAAAGGTAGCGGGAGGGCAACCGGGGAGCTGTTTTTT. Amino acids: CASKGSGRATGELFF.

The rearrangement uses TRBV18 and TRBJ1-2; D is possibly TRBD1 (5 bases). In germline, CDR1 is KGHSH, CDR2 LQKENI. V was cut by 0 bases and J by 3 bases, with 8 bases left in between. This CDR3 is 14 amino acids long. The CDR3 region is CASSPPSGHYGYTF. The CDR3 DNA follows: TGTGCCAGCTCACCACCCTCAGGGCACTATGGCTACACCTTC.